This is a list of T cell receptor beta chains from one sample in a study of regulatory T cells in long-lasting Graves disease. TCRdb reprocessed the multiplex PCR reads with MiXCR, giving one entry per CDR3 protein. The repertoire holds roughly 450,000 distinct CDR3 sequences, with 23% as singletons. Sample: peripheral blood mononuclear cells (PBMCs), taken when the disease was refractory, from a patient treated with antithyroid drugs. Receptors were obtained from a female donor with Graves disease. Both conserved end residues are part of each CDR3. D genes are given only for firm matches. Clone size, where shown, is once, few, many, or a class for clones that have expanded.

v_gene	d_gene	abundance	j_gene	CDR3aa	CDR3nt
TRBV5-1	TRBD1	NA	TRBJ2-5	CASSPGTGREGTQYF	TGCGCCAGCAGTCCTGGGACAGGGAGGGAAGGGACCCAGTACTTC
TRBV7-2	TRBD1	NA	TRBJ2-7	CASSQEPGQGPYEQYF	TGTGCCAGCAGCCAGGAACCGGGACAGGGACCCTACGAGCAGTACTTC
TRBV9	NA	NA	TRBJ2-2	CASSVAGLGGELFF	TGTGCCAGCAGCGTAGCGGGGCTAGGCGGGGAGCTGTTTTTT
TRBV12-3/TRBV12-4	TRBD1	NA	TRBJ2-1	CASSPRTGYNEQFF	TGTGCCAGCAGCCCCCGGACAGGGTATAATGAGCAGTTCTTC
TRBV20-1	NA	NA	TRBJ2-7	CSALHPRHEQYF	TGCAGTGCTCTTCATCCCAGGCACGAGCAGTACTTC
TRBV28	TRBD1	few	TRBJ2-7	CASSYTGDEQYF	TGTGCCAGCAGCTACACAGGGGACGAGCAGTACTTC
TRBV20-1	NA	NA	TRBJ1-4	CSASFGTSSTNEKLFF	TGCAGTGCTAGCTTTGGGACCTCCTCAACTAATGAAAAACTGTTTTTT
TRBV18	NA	NA	TRBJ2-7	CASSPAQDAEQYF	TGTGCCAGCTCACCGGCCCAAGACGCCGAGCAGTACTTC
TRBV20-1	TRBD1	NA	TRBJ1-1	CSARDADRVANTEAFF	TGCAGTGCTAGAGATGCGGACAGGGTTGCGAACACTGAAGCTTTCTTT
TRBV2	NA	many	TRBJ2-7	CASSDKYEQYF	TGTGCCAGCAGTGATAAGTACGAGCAGTACTTC
TRBV6-2/TRBV6-3	NA	few	TRBJ2-4	CASSYPRRDNVAKNIQYF	TGTGCCAGCAGTTACCCCCGACGGGACAATGTAGCCAAAAACATTCAGTACTTC
TRBV30	TRBD1	few	TRBJ1-2	CAWRSQGAAYGYTF	TGTGCCTGGAGGTCCCAGGGGGCCGCCTATGGCTACACCTTC
TRBV5-1	NA	few	TRBJ1-1	CASSLWTANTEAFF	TGCGCCAGCAGCCTATGGACAGCGAACACTGAAGCTTTCTTT
TRBV5-1	NA	NA	TRBJ1-1	CASSLGQAGNTEAFF	TGCGCCAGCAGCTTGGGACAGGCCGGGAACACTGAAGCTTTCTTT
TRBV20-1	TRBD2	many	TRBJ2-5	CSARGLAGVGQETQYF	TGCAGTGCTAGGGGACTAGCGGGAGTTGGACAAGAGACCCAGTACTTC
TRBV3-1	TRBD2	few	TRBJ2-2	CASSQGGGLAGANTGELFF	TGTGCCAGCAGCCAAGGAGGAGGGCTAGCGGGAGCGAACACCGGGGAGCTGTTTTTT
TRBV29-1	TRBD2	NA	TRBJ2-7	CSARTSHEQYF	TGCAGCGCCCGGACTAGCCACGAGCAGTACTTC
TRBV5-6	NA	NA	TRBJ1-2	CASSLYSQYGYGYTF	TGTGCCAGCAGCTTGTATAGTCAGTACGGCTATGGCTACACCTTC
TRBV30	NA	few	TRBJ1-5	CAWSVGRGSNQPQHF	TGTGCCTGGAGTGTCGGCAGGGGTAGCAATCAGCCCCAGCATTTT
TRBV6-1	TRBD2	few	TRBJ2-7	CASRTGGSGLGEQYF	TGTGCCAGCAGGACGGGAGGGAGTGGTCTTGGGGAGCAGTACTTC
TRBV28	TRBD2	few	TRBJ2-7	CASSFLAGPYEQYF	TGTGCCAGCAGTTTCTTAGCGGGGCCCTACGAGCAGTACTTC
TRBV5-1	NA	few	TRBJ1-6	CASRAGRGGNSPLHF	TGCGCCAGCAGAGCAGGGAGGGGTGGGAATTCACCCCTCCACTTT
TRBV10-2	NA	NA	TRBJ2-3	CASSEGGYTQYF	TGCGCCAGCAGTGAAGGGGGATATACGCAGTATTTT
TRBV7-9	TRBD1	NA	TRBJ2-5	CASSLGDRGREETQYF	TGTGCCAGCAGCTTGGGGGACAGGGGGCGCGAGGAGACCCAGTACTTC
TRBV6-1	TRBD2	few	TRBJ2-2	CASRKTSGRLDGELFF	TGTGCCAGCAGGAAGACTAGCGGGAGGCTTGACGGGGAGCTGTTTTTT
TRBV28	NA	many	TRBJ2-7	CASSTGGRTYEQYF	TGTGCCAGCAGTACTGGTGGGAGGACCTACGAGCAGTACTTC
TRBV19	NA	NA	TRBJ2-7	CASSIRGDYEQYF	TGTGCCAGTAGTATCCGGGGCGACTACGAGCAGTACTTC
TRBV15	NA	few	TRBJ2-1	CATSTPERGSYNEQFF	TGTGCCACCAGCACACCTGAAAGAGGCTCCTACAATGAGCAGTTCTTC
TRBV5-1	NA	few	TRBJ1-1	CASSARQGIMNTEAFF	TGCGCCAGCAGCGCTCGCCAGGGGATAATGAACACTGAAGCTTTCTTT
TRBV30	NA	many	TRBJ1-6	CAWSVPGNSPLHF	TGTGCCTGGAGTGTGCCAGGGAATTCACCCCTCCACTTT
TRBV28	TRBD2	few	TRBJ2-7	CASSLRTSGKYEQYF	TGTGCCAGCAGTTTACGGACTAGCGGAAAATACGAGCAGTACTTC
TRBV7-8	NA	NA	TRBJ2-2	CASSLGEWGADTGELFF	TGTGCCAGCAGCTTAGGGGAATGGGGGGCCGACACCGGGGAGCTGTTTTTT
TRBV5-1	NA	few	TRBJ2-2	CASSLQGTNTGELFF	TGCGCCAGCAGCTTGCAGGGCACGAACACCGGGGAGCTGTTTTTT
TRBV6-5	NA	NA	TRBJ2-2	CASSYRPGALTGELFF	TGTGCCAGCAGTTATCGTCCGGGGGCCTTAACCGGGGAGCTGTTTTTT
TRBV11-3	NA	once	TRBJ2-6	CASSGASSGANVLTF	TGTGCCAGCAGTGGAGCCTCCTCTGGGGCCAACGTCCTGACTTTC
TRBV2	TRBD1	many	TRBJ2-7	CASKHRGRAYEQYF	TGTGCCAGCAAACACAGGGGGCGCGCCTACGAGCAGTACTTC
TRBV7-3	NA	NA	TRBJ1-1	CASSLSLTFEANTEAFF	TGTGCCAGCAGCTTATCCCTCACGTTTGAGGCGAACACTGAAGCTTTCTTT
TRBV2	NA	NA	TRBJ2-4	CASRRQGLLDEDIQYF	TGTGCCAGCAGGCGACAGGGACTCCTAGACGAGGACATTCAGTACTTC
TRBV12-3/TRBV12-4	NA	few	TRBJ2-2	CASSPFGIRTGELFF	TGTGCCAGCAGTCCCTTTGGGATCCGGACCGGGGAGCTGTTTTTT
TRBV5-1	TRBD1	NA	TRBJ1-2	CASSRTGEKNYGYTF	TGCGCCAGCAGCCGGACAGGGGAAAAGAACTATGGCTACACCTTC
TRBV28	TRBD1	NA	TRBJ2-7	CASSSLGQGIDEQYF	TGTGCCAGCAGTTCTTTGGGACAGGGTATCGACGAGCAGTACTTC
TRBV9	TRBD1	NA	TRBJ1-2	CASSVAPGQGAYGYTF	TGTGCCAGCAGCGTAGCTCCGGGACAGGGGGCCTATGGCTACACCTTC
TRBV7-3	TRBD1	once	TRBJ2-1	CASSFKPGTGGYNEQFF	TGTGCCAGCAGCTTTAAACCCGGGACAGGGGGCTACAATGAGCAGTTCTTC
TRBV5-1	TRBD1	many	TRBJ1-1	CASSPRQQGANEAFF	TGCGCCAGCAGCCCCAGGCAACAGGGGGCGAATGAAGCTTTCTTT
TRBV6-1	TRBD1	many	TRBJ2-7	CASSEEIGTGSF	TGTGCCAGCAGTGAAGAAATCGGGACAGGGTCCTTC
TRBV6-1	NA	NA	TRBJ2-2	CASSPNPTTNTGELFF	TGTGCCAGCAGTCCTAACCCGACTACCAACACCGGGGAGCTGTTTTTT
TRBV30	NA	NA	TRBJ2-5	CAWSEGGRETQYF	TGTGCCTGGAGTGAGGGGGGGCGGGAGACCCAGTACTTC